A single sample gave rise to the 17 T cell receptor beta chains below, sequenced in a study of T cell changes during pregnancy in multiple sclerosis. Assay: immunoSEQ multiplex PCR; the TCRdb copy retains only in-frame clones and omits some. The table shows 70,000 to 95,000 clones, with under 95% occurring only once. The material sequenced was CD4+ T cells from peripheral blood mononuclear cells, taken in the second trimester of pregnancy. The receptor source for this set is a female donor with multiple sclerosis, enrolled in a pregnancy study.

The gene calls are TRBV5-6 and TRBJ1-4; 10 bases are shared with TRBD1. CDR1 and CDR2 from the germline V gene are SGHDT and YYEEEE. The CDR3 has 16 amino acids. With V trimmed by 1 base and J by 9 bases, 9 bases remained unmatched. CDR3: CASSLYPGTGEQKLFF. The CDR3 DNA follows: TGTGCCAGCAGCTTGTATCCCGGGACAGGGGAGCAAAAACTGTTTTTT. The variable domain in full, with the rest retrieved from reference TRBV5-6 and TRBJ1-4, is DAGVTQSPTHLIKTRGQQVTLRCSPKSGHDTVSWYQQALGQGPQFIFQYYEEEERQRGNFPDRFSGHQFPNYSSELNVNALLLGDSALYLCASSLYPGTGEQKLFFGSGTQLSVL.

In its sample, this clone was seen a few times. V usage is TRBV30 and J usage is TRBJ1-1; D is unresolved. The CDR3 consists of 12 residues. V gave up 3 bases and J gave up 1 base, with 6 bases separating them. Germline assignment: CDR1 GTSNPN and CDR2 SVGIG (reference sequence). The DNA for the CDR3 is TGTGCCTGGAGACACCCGAACACTGAAGCTTTCTTT. The encoded protein is CAWRHPNTEAFF.

This sequence joins TRBV5-5 and TRBJ2-7; 10 positions agree with TRBD1. The CDR3 totals 12 residues. Germline lookup yields CDR1 SGHKS and CDR2 YYEKEE (reference sequence). CDR3 coding DNA: TGTGCCAGCAGCTCTGCAAAGGGACAGGGGAGGGTC. This codes for CASSSAKGQGRV.

The chain is built from TRBV5-6 and TRBJ1-1; D possibly corresponds to TRBD1 (5 bases). This CDR3 is built from 14 residues. Germline V lookup: CDR1 SGHDT, CDR2 YYEEEE. V was trimmed by 1 base and J by 7 bases, leaving 14 bases between them. Here the CDR3 reads CASSLRGPDGEAFF. As DNA, the CDR3 is TGTGCCAGCAGCTTGAGGGGTCCAGACGGTGAAGCTTTCTTT.

The chain carries TRBV6-1 and TRBJ2-1, with D perhaps TRBD2 (5 bases). Looked up from germline, CDR1 is MNHNS and CDR2 is SASEGT. This CDR3 spans 17 amino acids. V lost 4 bases, J lost 4 bases, and 20 bases lay in between. The CDR3 spells CASSGSTGGLLYNEQFF. In DNA, the CDR3 is TGTGCCAGCAGTGGGTCAACCGGAGGTCTTCTATACAATGAGCAGTTCTTC.

The V gene is TRBV6-1, the J gene TRBJ2-1, with TRBD2 matching over 9 bases. The CDR3 has 15 residues. Germline CDR1 and CDR2: MNHNS and SASEGT. V lost 7 bases and J lost 7; bases outside the gene matches: 11. CDR3: CASTLGSGRGNEQFF. The CDR3 nucleotides read TGTGCCAGCACCCTGGGTAGCGGGAGAGGGAATGAGCAGTTCTTC.

The rearrangement uses TRBV30 and TRBJ1-1; TRBD1 matches 7 bases. V was clipped by 5 bases and J by 5 bases; unmatched bases: 5. Germline-derived CDR1 and CDR2 are GTSNPN and SVGIG (reference sequence). The CDR3 totals 12 residues. In DNA, the CDR3 is TGTGCCTGGGGACCAGGGGGAACTGAAGCTTTCTTT. Residues: CAWGPGGTEAFF.

For the CDR3, the DNA is TGCGCCAGCAGCCCCCTCGGGAGGAACACTGAAGCTTTCTTT. Residues: CASSPLGRNTEAFF. This chain links TRBV5-1 with TRBJ1-1; D is unresolved. Trimming stripped 4 bases from V and 1 base from J, with 11 bases between. The CDR3 has 14 residues. Germline CDR1 reads SGHRS; CDR2 reads YFSETQ. The whole variable domain, remainder taken from reference TRBV5-1 and TRBJ1-1, is KAGVTQTPRYLIKTRGQQVTLSCSPISGHRSVSWYQQTPGQGLQFLFEYFSETQRNKGNFPGRFSGRQFSNSRSEMNVSTLELGDSALYLCASSPLGRNTEAFFGQGTRLTVV.

V gene TRBV6-1 combines with J gene TRBJ1-1, with D hard to call. Germline-derived CDR1 and CDR2 are MNHNS and SASEGT. Between the trimmed V and J ends, which lost 6 bases and 1 base, there was a span of 9 bases. This CDR3 is 13 amino acids long. The CDR3 loop reads CASSNQKNTEAFF. The CDR3 bases are TGTGCCAGCAGCAATCAGAAGAACACTGAAGCTTTCTTT.

This chain links TRBV9 with TRBJ2-2; 7 bases match TRBD1. CDR1 is SGDLS, CDR2 YYNGEE, per germline. The V and J ends lost 2 bases and 4 bases, in that order; junction bases with no gene match: 5. The CDR3 runs 15 residues. Written as DNA, the CDR3 is TGTGCCAGCAGCGTTGGACAGGCGCGCACCGGGGAGCTGTTTTTT. Its translation is CASSVGQARTGELFF. The entire variable domain, with the rest obtained from reference TRBV9 and TRBJ2-2, is as follows: DSGVTQTPKHLITATGQRVTLRCSPRSGDLSVYWYQQSLDQGLQFLIQYYNGEERAKGNILERFSAQQFPDLHSELNLSSLELGDSALYFCASSVGQARTGELFFGEGSRLTVL.

This rearrangement joins TRBV7-9 to TRBJ1-3; 9 positions match TRBD1. Germline V gene lookup returns CDR1 SEHNR and CDR2 FQNEAQ (reference sequence). V was pared by 5 bases and J by 1 base, with 3 bases of the junction left unmatched. CDR3 length equals 15 residues. The CDR3 DNA sequence: TGTGCCAGCAGCGGACAGGGGATTTCTGGAAACACCATATATTTT. Protein product: CASSGQGISGNTIYF.

This sequence joins TRBV19 and TRBJ1-1; 10 nucleotides align to TRBD1. The germline V gene encodes CDR1 LNHDA and CDR2 SQIVND (reference sequence). CDR3 size: 14 residues. J was trimmed by 5 bases and V by 3 bases; bases with no gene match: 3. CDR3 DNA sequence: TGTGCCAGTAGTATGGACAGGGGGAATACTGAAGCTTTCTTT. Its translation is CASSMDRGNTEAFF.

The chain couples TRBV5-4 to TRBJ2-5; 7 positions agree with TRBD1. The CDR3 consists of 14 residues. V lost 2 bases and J lost 2; bases outside the gene matches: 3. Germline V gene data show CDR1 as SGHNT and CDR2 as YYREEE (reference sequence). The CDR3 DNA sequence: TGTGCCAGCAGCTTAGGACAGGAACAAGAGACCCAGTACTTC. It specifies CASSLGQEQETQYF. The full variable domain, in which reference TRBV5-4 and TRBJ2-5 provide the parts outside the CDR3, is ETGVTQSPTHLIKTRGQQVTLRCSSQSGHNTVSWYQQALGQGPQFIFQYYREEENGRGNFPPRFSGLQFPNYSSELNVNALELDDSALYLCASSLGQEQETQYFGPGTRLLVL.

The genes are TRBV4-2 and TRBJ2-3; 7 nucleotides line up with TRBD2. This CDR3 has 17 residues. Unmatched junction bases numbered 8, after V lost 0 bases and J lost 2 bases. Germline V CDR1 and CDR2: LGHNA, YNFKEQ. The CDR3, as DNA: TGTGCCAGCAGCCAAGAAGGGTTGGGGACTATCACAGATACGCAGTATTTT. Encoded protein: CASSQEGLGTITDTQYF.

J is TRBJ2-2 and V is TRBV14; 7 bases agree with TRBD1. Germline V gene lookup returns CDR1 SGHDN and CDR2 FVKESK. The V and J ends lost 4 bases and 3 bases, in that order; junction bases with no gene match: 11. The CDR3 extends over 17 amino acids. CDR3 region: CASSPKGTVVYTGELFF. The CDR3 region has the DNA TGTGCCAGCAGCCCAAAAGGGACAGTGGTATACACCGGGGAGCTGTTTTTT.

The chain joins TRBV29-1 to TRBJ2-1, with 12 bases aligning to TRBD2. J gave up 6 bases and V 5 bases, and 5 bases lay outside the gene matches. The CDR3 extends over 14 amino acids. CDR1 is SQVTM, CDR2 ANQGSEA, per germline. This CDR3 is CSVRTSGGPNEQFF. The CDR3 DNA is TGCAGCGTTAGAACTAGCGGGGGGCCCAATGAGCAGTTCTTC.

J is TRBJ2-7 and V is TRBV7-9; TRBD1 matches at 8 bases. The CDR3 length is 16 residues. The V segment lost 5 bases and the J segment 2 bases; nucleotides outside the gene matches: 11. Germline CDR1 SEHNR, CDR2 FQNEAQ (reference sequence). CDR3 in DNA: TGTGCCAGCAGCGCCAGCTACCGGGACAGGACCTACGAGCAGTACTTC. Its protein is CASSASYRDRTYEQYF.